What follows is one T cell receptor (beta chain) and its context. The antigen is unknown. The source of the sample is a study of T cells after yellow fever vaccination. Findings and limits, study-wide: Across the CD4 and CD8 compartments, a small share of clonotypes was present in both. Booster samples showed a return of most primary-vaccination clones (roughly 96% CD4, 85% to 90% CD8). Abundant clonotypes from the bulk population could contaminate FACS-sorted repertoires.

Using its own MiXCR run on the 5' RACE reads, TCRdb lists one record per CDR3 protein. This table has about 580,000 distinct CDR3 sequences, around 16% appearing once. The V and J ends lost 2 bases and 4 bases respectively, with 11 bases between them. Germline CDR1 reads SQVTM; CDR2 reads ANQGSEA. The CDR3 runs to 13 residues. The rearrangement joins TRBV29-1 to TRBJ1-1; TRBD1 might be the D (6 bases). This clonotype originated in a man younger than 35 who received the YFV17D yellow fever vaccine. The material was PBMCs, obtained 5 to 6 days after the first yellow fever vaccination. The CDR3 region is CSVESGDGTEAFF. The CDR3 region has the DNA TGCAGCGTTGAATCAGGGGACGGCACTGAAGCTTTCTTT. The variable domain in full, with the rest retrieved from reference TRBV29-1 and TRBJ1-1, is SAVISQKPSRDICQRGTSLTIQCQVDSQVTMMFWYRQQPGQSLTLIATANQGSEATYESGFVIDKFPISRPNLTFSTLTVSNMSPEDSSIYLCSVESGDGTEAFFGQGTRLTVV.